The 18 T cell receptor beta chains below were found in one sample sequenced in a study of blood T cell repertoires in COVID-19. The data were produced by immunoSEQ multiplex PCR, yet TCRdb's version contains in-frame clones alone and is incomplete. The sample lists fewer than 250,000 clones; roughly 88% were seen once. Sequencing was carried out using PBMCs or T cells enriched from blood (not recorded which). These receptor sequences come from a woman aged 50 to 60 who had recovered from COVID-19.

This chain links TRBV7-9 with TRBJ2-1, with D hard to call. The CDR3 loop spans 11 amino acids. Germline V CDR1 and CDR2: SEHNR, FQNEAQ (reference sequence). V was cut by 6 bases and J by 8 bases, with 8 bases left in between. The CDR3 DNA sequence: TGTGCCAGCAGATACGGTTATGAGCAGTTCTTC. Its protein is CASRYGYEQFF. The full variable domain, its missing parts supplied by reference TRBV7-9 and TRBJ2-1, is DTGVSQNPRHKITKRGQNVTFRCDPISEHNRLYWYRQTLGQGPEFLTYFQNEAQLEKSRLLSDRFSAERPKGSFSTLEIQRTEQGDSAMYLCASRYGYEQFFGPGTRLTVL.

The chain is built from TRBV7-2 and TRBJ2-5, with D tentatively TRBD1 (5 bases). The germline gives CDR1 SGHTA, CDR2 FQGNSA. This CDR3 is 14 amino acids long. V shed 1 base and J shed 3 bases, with 9 bases lying between them. In DNA, the CDR3 is TGTGCCAGCAGCTTAGGGGGCTGGAAAGAGACCCAGTACTTC. As protein: CASSLGGWKETQYF.

This clone was seen a single time. The chain has TRBV6-5 and TRBJ1-2; TRBD1 is a possible D gene (6 bases). Germline lookup yields CDR1 MNHEY and CDR2 SVGAGI. The CDR3 loop spans 13 amino acids. V lost 5 bases and J lost 4, with 11 bases in between. Here the CDR3 reads CASSTGTSYGYTF. In DNA, the CDR3 is TGTGCCAGCAGTACAGGGACAAGCTATGGCTACACCTTC.

This chain uses TRBV10-3 with TRBJ1-2; TRBD1 agrees at 9 bases. V gave up 2 bases and J gave up 1 base; unmatched junction bases: 14. CDR3 length equals 19 residues. CDR1 and CDR2 (germline): ENHRY, SYGVKD. The CDR3 DNA reads as TGTGCCATCAGTGAGATGAAACCGGGACAGGGCGACTTTAACTATGGCTACACCTTC. Protein product: CAISEMKPGQGDFNYGYTF.

This chain connects TRBV7-3 to TRBJ1-5, with D possibly matching TRBD1 (5 bases). Germline values: CDR1 SGHTA, CDR2 FQGTGA. The CDR3 loop spans 13 amino acids. The V gene lost 4 bases and the J gene lost 4 bases, with 8 bases spanning the gap. CDR3 protein: CASSSQGNQPQHF. CDR3 bases: TGTGCCAGCAGCTCCCAGGGTAATCAGCCCCAGCATTTT.

V is TRBV6-5 and J is TRBJ2-4, with a weak D call TRBD2 (6 bases). Germline V gene lookup returns CDR1 MNHEY and CDR2 SVGAGI. This CDR3 has 15 amino acids. V lost 4 bases and J 4 bases, leaving 14 bases between the germline ends. CDR3 residues: CASSFGGTEKNIQYF. DNA for the CDR3: TGTGCCAGCAGTTTCGGCGGGACGGAAAAAAACATTCAGTACTTC.

The table lists this clone with a count of one. The chain recombines TRBV19 with TRBJ2-7; tentative D call: TRBD2 (6 bases). From germline, CDR1 is LNHDA and CDR2 SQIVND (reference sequence). The CDR3 sequence is 14 residues long. Trimming removed 2 bases from V and 2 bases from J, with 10 bases in between. CDR3 loop: CASSIPGETYEQYF. CDR3 coding DNA: TGTGCCAGTAGTATACCGGGGGAGACCTACGAGCAGTACTTC.

The chain has TRBV9 and TRBJ1-6; D is possibly TRBD1 (5 bases). Germline V gene lookup returns CDR1 SGDLS and CDR2 YYNGEE. Trimming left V 4 bases short and J 9 bases short, with 17 bases between. This CDR3 is built from 15 residues. The CDR3 nucleotides are TGTGCCAGCAGCATCTCCGGGACGGGAGTTTCACCCCTCCACTTT. This encodes CASSISGTGVSPLHF.

The CDR3 DNA follows: TGTGCCAGCAGCTTAGCCGGGTTGGCTGAAGCTTTCTTT. It encodes CASSLAGLAEAFF. The chain is built from TRBV11-3 and TRBJ1-1; the D is unclear. The CDR3 is 13 residues long. V was pared by 1 base and J by 6 bases, with 9 bases between. Germline values: CDR1 SGHNT, CDR2 YENEEA.

V is TRBV3-1 (or the pseudogene TRBV3-2) and J is TRBJ1-1; 10 nucleotides line up with TRBD1. The V segment lost 3 bases and the J segment 3 bases; nucleotides outside the gene matches: 10. CDR1 is LGHDT, CDR2 YNNKEL, per germline (reference sequence). The CDR3 consists of 17 residues. The CDR3 coding sequence is TGTGCCAGCAGCCACTACCGACAGGGGGCGAAGGACACTGAAGCTTTCTTT. Translation: CASSHYRQGAKDTEAFF.

The chain joins TRBV24-1 to TRBJ2-7; TRBD1 agrees at 8 bases. V gave up 2 bases and J gave up 5 bases; unmatched junction bases: 7. The CDR3 has 15 amino acids. CDR1 and CDR2 (germline): KGHDR, SFDVKD. The CDR3: CATSDSWTGNNEQYF. The CDR3 coding sequence is TGTGCCACCAGTGATTCCTGGACAGGGAACAACGAGCAGTACTTC.

The chain couples TRBV19 to TRBJ1-6; D uncertain. Per germline, CDR1 LNHDA and CDR2 SQIVND (reference sequence). V was shortened by 5 bases and J by 11 bases, with 22 bases between the two germline ends. The CDR3 is 16 amino acids. CDR3 protein: CASSVRFGIRAAPLHF. The DNA of the CDR3 is TGTGCCAGTAGTGTCAGATTCGGGATTAGGGCTGCACCCCTCCACTTT.

The chain recombines TRBV6-5 with TRBJ1-1; D call uncertain. Germline lookup yields CDR1 MNHEY and CDR2 SVGAGI. V shed 7 bases and J shed 1 base, with 10 bases lying between them. This CDR3 is built from 13 residues. In DNA, the CDR3 is TGTGCCAGCACCCCACGGAGGAACACTGAAGCTTTCTTT. Its protein product is CASTPRRNTEAFF.

This chain uses TRBV6-5 with TRBJ2-2, with D possibly matching TRBD1 (6 bases). The CDR3 has 13 amino acids. The germline V gene has CDR1 MNHEY and CDR2 SVGAGI. V was trimmed by 4 bases and J by 6 bases, leaving 9 bases between them. CDR3 residues: CASSLTGPGELFF. The CDR3 region has the DNA TGTGCCAGCAGTTTAACAGGGCCCGGGGAGCTGTTTTTT.

This clone was recorded only once. The rearrangement joins TRBV30 to TRBJ2-2; 7 bases line up with TRBD2. V dropped 8 bases and J dropped 5; count of bases not matched to a gene: 14. The CDR3 covers 15 residues. Germline values: CDR1 GTSNPN, CDR2 SVGIG (reference sequence). The CDR3 DNA reads TGTGCCGGGCAGGAATCGGGGACTACGACCGGGGAGCTGTTTTTT. This translates into CAGQESGTTTGELFF.

The chain recombines TRBV18 with TRBJ1-3; possibly TRBD1 for D (5 bases). Germline V CDR1 and CDR2: KGHSH, LQKENI. V was trimmed by 3 bases and J by 0 bases, leaving 15 bases between them. The CDR3 length is 17 residues. In DNA, the CDR3 is TGTGCCAGCTCACCGTACAGGAGACCAGACTCTGGAAACACCATATATTTT. Amino acids: CASSPYRRPDSGNTIYF.

The J gene is TRBJ1-2, the V gene TRBV30, with D unresolved. CDR1 is GTSNPN, CDR2 SVGIG, per germline (reference sequence). The V and J ends lost 1 base and 2 bases respectively, with 11 bases between them. The CDR3 consists of 14 residues. CDR3 sequence: CAWSGRSSNYGYTF. The CDR3 DNA is TGTGCCTGGAGTGGACGGAGCTCAAACTATGGCTACACCTTC.

Points on this clone: The junction departs from germline at one end; a sequencing error may be responsible. The chain employs TRBV7-7 and TRBJ1-1, with D hard to call. Germline CDR1 and CDR2: SSHAT and FNYEAQ (reference sequence). CDR3 size: 13 residues. CDR3 sequence: CASSLGANTEAFF. CDR3 bases: TGTGCTAGCAGCTTAGGAGCGAACACTGAAGCTTTCTTT.